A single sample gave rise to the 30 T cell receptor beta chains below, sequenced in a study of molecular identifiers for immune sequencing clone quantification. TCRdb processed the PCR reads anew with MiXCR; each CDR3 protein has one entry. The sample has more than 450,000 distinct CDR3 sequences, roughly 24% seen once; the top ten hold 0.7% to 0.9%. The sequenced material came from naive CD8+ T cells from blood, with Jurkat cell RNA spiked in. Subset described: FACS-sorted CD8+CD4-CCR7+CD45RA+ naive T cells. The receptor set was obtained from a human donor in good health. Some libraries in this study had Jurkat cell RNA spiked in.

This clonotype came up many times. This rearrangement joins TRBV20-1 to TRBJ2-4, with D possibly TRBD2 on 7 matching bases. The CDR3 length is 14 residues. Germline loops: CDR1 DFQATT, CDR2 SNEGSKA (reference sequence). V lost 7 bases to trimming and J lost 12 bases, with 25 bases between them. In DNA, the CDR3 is TGCAGTGTACAGGGAGGGGCGCAGGTTTCTGATCAGTACTTC. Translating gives CSVQGGAQVSDQYF.

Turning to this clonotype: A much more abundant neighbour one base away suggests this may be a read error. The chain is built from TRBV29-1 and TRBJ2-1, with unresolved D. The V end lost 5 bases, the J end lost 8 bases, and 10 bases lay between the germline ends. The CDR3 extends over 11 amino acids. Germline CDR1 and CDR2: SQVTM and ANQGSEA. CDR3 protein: CSVPSLDEQFF. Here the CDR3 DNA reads TGCAGCGTTCCTTCCCTCGATGAGCAGTTCTTC.

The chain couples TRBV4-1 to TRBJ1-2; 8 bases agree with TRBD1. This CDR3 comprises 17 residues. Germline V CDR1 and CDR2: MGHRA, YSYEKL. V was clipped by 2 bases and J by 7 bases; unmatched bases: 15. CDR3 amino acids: CASSQLDRSDREFGYTF. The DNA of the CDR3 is TGCGCCAGCAGCCAATTAGATCGATCGGACAGGGAGTTTGGCTACACCTTC.

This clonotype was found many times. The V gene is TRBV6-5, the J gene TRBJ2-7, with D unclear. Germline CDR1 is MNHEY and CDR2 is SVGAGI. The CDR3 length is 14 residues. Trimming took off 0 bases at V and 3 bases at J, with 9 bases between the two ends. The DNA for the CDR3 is TGTGCCAGCAGTTACTCGGCGGAGTACTACGAGCAGTACTTC. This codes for CASSYSAEYYEQYF.

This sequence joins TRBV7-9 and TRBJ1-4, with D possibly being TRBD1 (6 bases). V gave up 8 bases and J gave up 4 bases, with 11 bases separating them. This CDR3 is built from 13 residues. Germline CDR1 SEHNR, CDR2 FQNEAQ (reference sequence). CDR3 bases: TGTGCCAGCTTGGACAGCCTTAATGAAAAACTGTTTTTT. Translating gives CASLDSLNEKLFF. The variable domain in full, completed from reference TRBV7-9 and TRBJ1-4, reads DTGVSQNPRHKITKRGQNVTFRCDPISEHNRLYWYRQTLGQGPEFLTYFQNEAQLEKSRLLSDRFSAERPKGSFSTLEIQRTEQGDSAMYLCASLDSLNEKLFFGSGTQLSVL.

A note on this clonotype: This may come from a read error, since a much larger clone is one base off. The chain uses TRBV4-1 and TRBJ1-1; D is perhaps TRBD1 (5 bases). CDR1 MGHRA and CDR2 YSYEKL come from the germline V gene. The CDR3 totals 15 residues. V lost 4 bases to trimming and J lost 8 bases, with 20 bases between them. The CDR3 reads CASSRIKGPKEEAFF. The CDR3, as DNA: TGCGCCAGCAGCCGAATTAAGGGGCCGAAAGAAGAAGCTTTCTTT.

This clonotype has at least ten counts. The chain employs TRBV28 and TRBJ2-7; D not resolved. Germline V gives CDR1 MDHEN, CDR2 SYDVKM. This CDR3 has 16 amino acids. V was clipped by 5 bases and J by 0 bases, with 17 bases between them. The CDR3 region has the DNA TGTGCCAGCAGTCCAACCCCCCCCCTGGACTCCTACGAGCAGTACTTC. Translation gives CASSPTPPLDSYEQYF.

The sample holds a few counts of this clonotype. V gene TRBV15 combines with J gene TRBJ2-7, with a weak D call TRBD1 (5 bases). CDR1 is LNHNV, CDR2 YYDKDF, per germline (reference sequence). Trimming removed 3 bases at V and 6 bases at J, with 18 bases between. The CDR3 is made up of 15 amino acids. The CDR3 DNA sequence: TGTGCCACCAGCAGTGAGAGGCAGGGTCCGATCGAGCAGTACTTC. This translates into CATSSERQGPIEQYF.

The CDR3 here is CASSSGTGWGTEAFF. DNA for the CDR3: TGTGCCAGCAGCTCAGGGACAGGCTGGGGGACTGAAGCTTTCTTT. This sequence joins TRBV11-2 and TRBJ1-1, with TRBD1 identical over 8 bases. Germline V gene data show CDR1 as SGHAT and CDR2 as FQNNGV. J lost 5 bases, V lost 4 bases, and 9 bases had no gene match. The CDR3 is made up of 15 amino acids.

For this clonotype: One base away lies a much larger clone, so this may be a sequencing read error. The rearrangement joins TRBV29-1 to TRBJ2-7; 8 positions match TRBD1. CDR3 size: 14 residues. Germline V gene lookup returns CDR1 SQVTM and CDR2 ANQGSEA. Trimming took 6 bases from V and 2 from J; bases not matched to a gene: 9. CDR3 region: CSVTGTGDPYEQYF. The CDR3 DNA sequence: TGCAGCGTGACCGGGACAGGAGACCCCTACGAGCAGTACTTC.

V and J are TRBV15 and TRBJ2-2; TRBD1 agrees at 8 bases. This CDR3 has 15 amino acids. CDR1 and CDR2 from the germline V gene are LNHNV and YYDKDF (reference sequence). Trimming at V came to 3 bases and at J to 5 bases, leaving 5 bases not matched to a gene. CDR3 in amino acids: CATSRLGQETGELFF. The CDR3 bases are TGTGCCACCAGCAGGTTGGGACAGGAGACCGGGGAGCTGTTTTTT.

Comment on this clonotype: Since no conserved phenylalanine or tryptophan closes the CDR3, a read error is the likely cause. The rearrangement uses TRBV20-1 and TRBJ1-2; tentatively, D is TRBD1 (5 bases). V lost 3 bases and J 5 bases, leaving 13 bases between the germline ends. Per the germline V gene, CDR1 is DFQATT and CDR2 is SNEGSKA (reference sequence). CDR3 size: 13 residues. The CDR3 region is CSASLWGEYGYTS. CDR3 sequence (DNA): TGCAGTGCTAGTTTGTGGGGGGAGTATGGCTACACCTCC.

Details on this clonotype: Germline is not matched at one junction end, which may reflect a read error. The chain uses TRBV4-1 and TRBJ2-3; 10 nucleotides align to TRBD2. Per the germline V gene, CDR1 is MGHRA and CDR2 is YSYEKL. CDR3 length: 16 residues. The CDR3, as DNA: TGCGCCAGCAGCCACACTAGCGGGACTAGCACAGATGCGCAGTATTTT. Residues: CASSHTSGTSTDAQYF.

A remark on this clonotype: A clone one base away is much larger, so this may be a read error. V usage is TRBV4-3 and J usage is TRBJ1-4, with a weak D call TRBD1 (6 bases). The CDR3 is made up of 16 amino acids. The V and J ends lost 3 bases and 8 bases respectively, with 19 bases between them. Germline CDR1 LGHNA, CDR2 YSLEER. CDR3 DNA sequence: TGCGCCAGCAGCCAGGATCCCAGGGGCACGGGCGAAAAACTGTTTTTT. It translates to CASSQDPRGTGEKLFF.

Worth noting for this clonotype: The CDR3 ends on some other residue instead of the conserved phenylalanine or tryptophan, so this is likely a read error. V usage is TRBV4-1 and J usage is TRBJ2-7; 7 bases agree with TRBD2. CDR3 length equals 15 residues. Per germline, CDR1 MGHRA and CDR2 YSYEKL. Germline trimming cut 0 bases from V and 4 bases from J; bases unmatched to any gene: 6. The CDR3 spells CASSQDQQGGYEQYS. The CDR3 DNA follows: TGCGCCAGCAGCCAAGATCAGCAGGGAGGGTACGAGCAGTACTCC.

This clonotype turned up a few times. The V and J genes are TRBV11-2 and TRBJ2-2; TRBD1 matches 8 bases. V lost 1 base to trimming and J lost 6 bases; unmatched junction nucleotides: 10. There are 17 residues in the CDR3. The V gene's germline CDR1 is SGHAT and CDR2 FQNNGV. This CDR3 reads CASSLVYTRQGSGELFF. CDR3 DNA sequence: TGTGCCAGCAGCTTAGTTTACACTCGACAGGGGTCCGGGGAGCTGTTTTTT.

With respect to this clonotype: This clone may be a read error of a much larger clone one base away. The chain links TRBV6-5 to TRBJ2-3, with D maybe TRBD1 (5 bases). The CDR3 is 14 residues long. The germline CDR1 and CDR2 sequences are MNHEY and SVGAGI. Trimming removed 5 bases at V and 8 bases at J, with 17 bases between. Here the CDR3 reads CASSPGAWQGTQYF. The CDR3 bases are TGTGCCAGCAGTCCAGGTGCGTGGCAGGGTACGCAGTATTTT.

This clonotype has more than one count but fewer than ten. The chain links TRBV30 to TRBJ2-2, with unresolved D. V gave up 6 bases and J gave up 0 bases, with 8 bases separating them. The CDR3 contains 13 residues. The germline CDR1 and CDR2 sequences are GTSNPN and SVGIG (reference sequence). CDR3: CACLLTNTGELFF. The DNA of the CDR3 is TGTGCCTGCCTGCTAACGAACACCGGGGAGCTGTTTTTT.

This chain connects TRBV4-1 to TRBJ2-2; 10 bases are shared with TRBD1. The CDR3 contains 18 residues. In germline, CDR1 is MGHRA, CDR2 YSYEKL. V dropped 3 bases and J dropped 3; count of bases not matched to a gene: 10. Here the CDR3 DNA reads TGCGCCAGCAGCCACCTCAAGGGACAGGGGATGGACACCGGGGAGCTGTTTTTT. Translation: CASSHLKGQGMDTGELFF.

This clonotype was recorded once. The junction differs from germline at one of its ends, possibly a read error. This CDR3 reads CAGSLGQVQPRHF. Written as DNA, the CDR3 is TGTGCCGGCAGCTTAGGTCAGGTGCAGCCCCGGCATTTT. The genes are TRBV13 and TRBJ1-5; D unresolved. Germline V gene sequence: CDR1 PRHDT, CDR2 FYEKMQ (reference sequence). The length of the CDR3 is 13 residues.

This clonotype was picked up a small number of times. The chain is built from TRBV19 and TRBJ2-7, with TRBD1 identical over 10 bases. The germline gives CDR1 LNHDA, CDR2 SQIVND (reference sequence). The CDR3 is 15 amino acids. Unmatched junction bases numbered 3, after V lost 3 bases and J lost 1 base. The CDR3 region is CASSIGTGESYEQYF. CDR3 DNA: TGTGCCAGTAGTATTGGGACAGGGGAATCCTACGAGCAGTACTTC.

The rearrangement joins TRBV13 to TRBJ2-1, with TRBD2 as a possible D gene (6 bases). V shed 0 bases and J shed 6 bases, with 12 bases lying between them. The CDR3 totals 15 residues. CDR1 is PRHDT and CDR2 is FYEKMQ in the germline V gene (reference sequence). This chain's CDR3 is CASSLGDSEGNEQFF. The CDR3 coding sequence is TGTGCCAGCAGCTTAGGGGACTCGGAGGGCAATGAGCAGTTCTTC.

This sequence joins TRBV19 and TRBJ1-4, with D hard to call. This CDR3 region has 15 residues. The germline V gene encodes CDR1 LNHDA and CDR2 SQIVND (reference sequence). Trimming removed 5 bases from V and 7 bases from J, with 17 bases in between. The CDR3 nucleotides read TGTGCCAGTAGTGAAGCTGATCCCTCCGGTGAAAAACTGTTTTTT. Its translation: CASSEADPSGEKLFF.

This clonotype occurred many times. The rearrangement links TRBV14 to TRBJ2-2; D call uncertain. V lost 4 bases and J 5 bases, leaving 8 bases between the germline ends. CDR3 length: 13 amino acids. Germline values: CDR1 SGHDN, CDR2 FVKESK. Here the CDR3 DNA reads TGTGCCAGCAGCCCAGACGTTACCGGGGAGCTGTTTTTT. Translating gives CASSPDVTGELFF. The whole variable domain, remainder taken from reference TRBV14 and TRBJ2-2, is EAGVTQFPSHSVIEKGQTVTLRCDPISGHDNLYWYRRVMGKEIKFLLHFVKESKQDESGMPNNRFLAERTGGTYSTLKVQPAELEDSGVYFCASSPDVTGELFFGEGSRLTVL.

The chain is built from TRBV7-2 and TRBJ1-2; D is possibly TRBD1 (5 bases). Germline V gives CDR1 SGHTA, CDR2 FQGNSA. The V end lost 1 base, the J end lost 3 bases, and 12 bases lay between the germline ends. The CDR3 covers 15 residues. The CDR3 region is CASSLGAGTDYGYTF. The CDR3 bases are TGTGCCAGCAGCTTAGGAGCGGGGACGGACTATGGCTACACCTTC. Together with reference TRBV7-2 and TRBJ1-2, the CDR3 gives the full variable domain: GAGVSQSPSNKVTEKGKDVELRCDPISGHTALYWYRQSLGQGLEFLIYFQGNSAPDKSGLPSDRFSAERTGGSVSTLTIQRTQQEDSAVYLCASSLGAGTDYGYTFGSGTRLTVV.

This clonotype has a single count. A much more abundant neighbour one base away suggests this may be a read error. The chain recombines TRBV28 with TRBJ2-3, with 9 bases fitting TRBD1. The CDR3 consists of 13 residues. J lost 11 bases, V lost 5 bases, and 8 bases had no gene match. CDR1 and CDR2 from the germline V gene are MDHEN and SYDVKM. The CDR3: CASSPGQGSRQYF. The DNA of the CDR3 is TGTGCCAGCAGTCCCGGACAGGGGAGTAGGCAGTATTTT.

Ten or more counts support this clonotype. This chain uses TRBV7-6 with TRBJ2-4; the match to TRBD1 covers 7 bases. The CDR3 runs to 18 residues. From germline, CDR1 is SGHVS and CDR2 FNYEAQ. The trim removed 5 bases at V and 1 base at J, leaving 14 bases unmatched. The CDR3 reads CASSPTTYSRGAKNIQYF. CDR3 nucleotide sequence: TGTGCCAGCAGCCCAACCACCTATTCCAGGGGGGCCAAAAACATTCAGTACTTC.

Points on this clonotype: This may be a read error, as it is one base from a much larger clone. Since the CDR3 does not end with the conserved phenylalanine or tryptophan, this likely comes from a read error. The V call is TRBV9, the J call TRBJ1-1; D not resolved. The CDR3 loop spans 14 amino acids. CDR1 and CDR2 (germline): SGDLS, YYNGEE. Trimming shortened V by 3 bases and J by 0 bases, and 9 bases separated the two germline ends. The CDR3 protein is CASSGSALNTEAFL. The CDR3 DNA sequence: TGTGCCAGCAGCGGTTCAGCTCTGAACACTGAAGCTTTCCTT.

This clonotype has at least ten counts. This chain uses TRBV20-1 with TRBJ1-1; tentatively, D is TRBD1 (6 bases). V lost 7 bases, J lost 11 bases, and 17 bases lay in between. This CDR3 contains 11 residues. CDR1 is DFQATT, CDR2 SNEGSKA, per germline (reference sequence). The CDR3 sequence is CSVIPGVVAFF. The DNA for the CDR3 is TGCAGTGTTATTCCAGGGGTGGTTGCTTTCTTT.

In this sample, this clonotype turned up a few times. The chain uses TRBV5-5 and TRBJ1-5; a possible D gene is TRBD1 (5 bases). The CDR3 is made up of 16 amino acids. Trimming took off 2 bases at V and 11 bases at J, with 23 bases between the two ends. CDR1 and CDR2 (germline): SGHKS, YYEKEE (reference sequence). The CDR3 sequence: CASSFWQTDTGGSQHF. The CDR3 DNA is TGTGCCAGCAGCTTTTGGCAGACAGACACGGGGGGGTCCCAGCATTTT.